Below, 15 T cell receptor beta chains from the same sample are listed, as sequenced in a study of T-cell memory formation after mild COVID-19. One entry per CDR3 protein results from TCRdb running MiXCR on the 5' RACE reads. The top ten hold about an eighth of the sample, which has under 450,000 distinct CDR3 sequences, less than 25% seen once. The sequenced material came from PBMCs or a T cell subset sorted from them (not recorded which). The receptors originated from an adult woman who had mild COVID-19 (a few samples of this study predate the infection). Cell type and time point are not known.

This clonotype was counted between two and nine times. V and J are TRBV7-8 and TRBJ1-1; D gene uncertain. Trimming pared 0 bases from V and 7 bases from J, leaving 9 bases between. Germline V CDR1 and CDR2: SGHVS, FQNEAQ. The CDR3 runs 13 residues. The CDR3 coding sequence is TGTGCCAGCAGCTTAGCGGCACCTGATGAAGCTTTCTTT. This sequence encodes CASSLAAPDEAFF.

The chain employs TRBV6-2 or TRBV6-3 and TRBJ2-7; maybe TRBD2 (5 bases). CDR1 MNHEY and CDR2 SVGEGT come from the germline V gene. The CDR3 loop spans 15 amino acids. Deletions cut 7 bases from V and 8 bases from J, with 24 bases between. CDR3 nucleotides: TGTGCCAGCACCAATACAGCCGGGGTTGGTCCCCAGCAGTACTTC. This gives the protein CASTNTAGVGPQQYF.

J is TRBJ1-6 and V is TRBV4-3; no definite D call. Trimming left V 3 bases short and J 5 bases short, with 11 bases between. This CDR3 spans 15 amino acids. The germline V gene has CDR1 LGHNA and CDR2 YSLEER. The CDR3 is CASSQSVGNNSPLHF. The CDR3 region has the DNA TGCGCCAGCAGCCAGTCCGTGGGGAATAATTCACCCCTCCACTTT.

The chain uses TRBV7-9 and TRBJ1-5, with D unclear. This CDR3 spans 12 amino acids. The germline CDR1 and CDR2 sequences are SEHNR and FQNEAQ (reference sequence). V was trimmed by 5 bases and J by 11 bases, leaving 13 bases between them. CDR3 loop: CASSPGPAAQHF. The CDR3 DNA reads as TGTGCCAGCAGCCCTGGGCCTGCGGCCCAGCATTTT.

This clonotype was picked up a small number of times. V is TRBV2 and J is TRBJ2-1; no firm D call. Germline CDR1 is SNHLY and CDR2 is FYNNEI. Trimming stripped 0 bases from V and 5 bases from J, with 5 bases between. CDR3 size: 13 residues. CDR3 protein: CASSEARDNEQFF. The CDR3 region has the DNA TGTGCCAGCAGTGAAGCCCGGGACAATGAGCAGTTCTTC.

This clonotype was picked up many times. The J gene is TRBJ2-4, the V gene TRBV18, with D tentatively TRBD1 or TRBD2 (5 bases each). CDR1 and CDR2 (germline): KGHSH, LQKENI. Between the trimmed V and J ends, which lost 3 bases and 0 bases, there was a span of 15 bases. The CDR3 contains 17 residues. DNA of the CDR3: TGTGCCAGCTCACCTCCCGGGACCCTTTTAGCCAAAAACATTCAGTACTTC. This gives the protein CASSPPGTLLAKNIQYF.

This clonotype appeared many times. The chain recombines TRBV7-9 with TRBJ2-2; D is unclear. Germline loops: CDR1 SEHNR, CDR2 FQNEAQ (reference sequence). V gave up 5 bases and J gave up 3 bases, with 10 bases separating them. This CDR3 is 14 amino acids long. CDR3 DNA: TGTGCCAGCAGCCGCAGCAGAGACACCGGGGAGCTGTTTTTT. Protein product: CASSRSRDTGELFF.

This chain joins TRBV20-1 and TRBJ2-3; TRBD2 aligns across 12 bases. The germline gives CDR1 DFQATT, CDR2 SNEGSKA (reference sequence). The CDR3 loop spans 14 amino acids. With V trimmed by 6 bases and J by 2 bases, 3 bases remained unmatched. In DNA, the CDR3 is TGCAGTGCGTGGACTAGCGGGGACACAGATACGCAGTATTTT. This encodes CSAWTSGDTDTQYF.

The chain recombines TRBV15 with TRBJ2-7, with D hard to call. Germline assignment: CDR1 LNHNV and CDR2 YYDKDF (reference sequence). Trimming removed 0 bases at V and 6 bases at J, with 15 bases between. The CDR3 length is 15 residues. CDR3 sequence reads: CATSRDGAPQPEQYF. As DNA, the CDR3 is TGTGCCACCAGCAGAGATGGTGCCCCCCAGCCCGAGCAGTACTTC.

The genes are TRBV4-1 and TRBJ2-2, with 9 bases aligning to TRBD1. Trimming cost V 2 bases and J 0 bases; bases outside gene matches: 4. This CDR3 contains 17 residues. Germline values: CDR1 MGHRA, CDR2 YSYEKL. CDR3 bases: TGCGCCAGCAGCCAAACCCGACAGGGGGCGAACACCGGGGAGCTGTTTTTT. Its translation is CASSQTRQGANTGELFF.

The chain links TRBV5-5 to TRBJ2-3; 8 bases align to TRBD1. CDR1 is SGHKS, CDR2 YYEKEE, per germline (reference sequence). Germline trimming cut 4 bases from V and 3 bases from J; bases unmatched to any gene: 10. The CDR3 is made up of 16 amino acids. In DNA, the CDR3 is TGTGCCAGCAGCATCGCGCCGGGACAGGTGACAGATACGCAGTATTTT. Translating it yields CASSIAPGQVTDTQYF.

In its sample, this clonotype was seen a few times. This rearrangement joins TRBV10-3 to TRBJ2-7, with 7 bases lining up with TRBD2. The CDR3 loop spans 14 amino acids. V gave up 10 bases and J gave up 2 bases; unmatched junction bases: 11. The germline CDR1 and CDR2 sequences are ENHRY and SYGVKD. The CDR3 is CATFDLGGTYEQYF. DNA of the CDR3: TGTGCCACCTTTGATTTGGGAGGGACCTACGAGCAGTACTTC.

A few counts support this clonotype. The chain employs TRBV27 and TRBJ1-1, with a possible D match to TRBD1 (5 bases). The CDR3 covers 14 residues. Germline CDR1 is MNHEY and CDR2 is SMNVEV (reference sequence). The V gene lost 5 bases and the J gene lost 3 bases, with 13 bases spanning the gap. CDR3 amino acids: CASSPIGTYTEAFF. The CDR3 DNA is TGTGCCAGCAGTCCAATCGGGACTTACACTGAAGCTTTCTTT.

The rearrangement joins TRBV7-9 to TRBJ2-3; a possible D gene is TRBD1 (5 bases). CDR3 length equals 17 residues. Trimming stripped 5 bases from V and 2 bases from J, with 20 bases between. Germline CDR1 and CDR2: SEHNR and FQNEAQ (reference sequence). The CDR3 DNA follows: TGTGCCAGCAGCCTGGGTGTCACAGGCCTGGTCACAGATACGCAGTATTTT. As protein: CASSLGVTGLVTDTQYF.

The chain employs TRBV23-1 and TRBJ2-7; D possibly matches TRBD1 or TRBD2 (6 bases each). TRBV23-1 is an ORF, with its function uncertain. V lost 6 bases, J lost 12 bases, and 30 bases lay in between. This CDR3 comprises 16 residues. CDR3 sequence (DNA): TGCGCCAGCAGCCGCCGGGGAGGACAGTGGGCGGTTGACCTGTACTTC. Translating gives CASSRRGGQWAVDLYF.